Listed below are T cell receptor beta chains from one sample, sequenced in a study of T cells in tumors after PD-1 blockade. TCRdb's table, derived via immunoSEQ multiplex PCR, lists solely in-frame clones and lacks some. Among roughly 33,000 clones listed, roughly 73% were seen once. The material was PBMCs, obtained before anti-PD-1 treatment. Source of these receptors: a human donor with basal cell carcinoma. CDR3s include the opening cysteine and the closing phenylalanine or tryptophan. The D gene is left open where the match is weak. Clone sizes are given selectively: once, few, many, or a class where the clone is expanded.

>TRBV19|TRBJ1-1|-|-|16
CASSTLSTGRNTEAFF
TGTGCCAGTAGTACTTTATCGACGGGGAGGAACACTGAAGCTTTCTTT
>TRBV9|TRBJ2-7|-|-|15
CASSVGRGQGHEQYF
TGTGCCAGCAGCGTAGGGAGGGGACAAGGGCACGAGCAGTACTTC
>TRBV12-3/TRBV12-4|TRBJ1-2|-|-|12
CASSQSVGGYTF
TGTGCCAGCAGTCAGTCGGTGGGAGGCTACACCTTC
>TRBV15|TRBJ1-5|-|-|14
CATSRRNSNQPQHF
TGTGCCACCAGCAGAAGAAATAGCAATCAGCCCCAGCATTTT
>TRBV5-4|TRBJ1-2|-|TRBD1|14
CASSPQGGNYGYTF
TGTGCCAGCAGCCCACAGGGGGGAAACTATGGCTACACCTTC
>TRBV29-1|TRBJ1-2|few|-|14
CSVRDGSSRYGYTF
TGCAGCGTTCGGGACGGGTCGTCTCGATATGGCTACACCTTC
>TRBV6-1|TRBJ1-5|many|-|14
CASSDPFRNQPQHF
TGTGCCAGCAGTGACCCTTTTCGCAATCAGCCCCAGCATTTT
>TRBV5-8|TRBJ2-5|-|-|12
CASSLRRETQYF
TGTGCCAGCAGCTTAAGAAGGGAGACCCAGTACTTC
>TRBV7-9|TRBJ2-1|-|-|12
CASSRDGHEQFF
TGTGCCAGCAGCCGCGACGGTCATGAGCAGTTCTTC
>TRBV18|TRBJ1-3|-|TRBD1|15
CASSPRQGSGNTIYF
TGTGCCAGCTCACCCCGACAGGGGTCTGGAAACACCATATATTTT
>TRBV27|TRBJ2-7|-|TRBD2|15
CASRQLALVSYEQYF
TGTGCCAGCAGACAACTAGCGCTGGTCTCCTACGAGCAGTACTTC
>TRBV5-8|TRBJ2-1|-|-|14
CASSLVEGRNEQFF
TGTGCCAGCAGCTTGGTGGAGGGGAGGAATGAGCAGTTCTTC
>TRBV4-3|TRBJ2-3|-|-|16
CASSQGEGSPTDTQYF
TGCGCCAGCAGCCAAGGGGAAGGGTCCCCCACAGATACGCAGTATTTT
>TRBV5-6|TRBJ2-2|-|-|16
CASSLAGVLRPGELFF
TGTGCCAGCAGCTTGGCGGGGGTCCTAAGACCCGGGGAGCTGTTTTTT
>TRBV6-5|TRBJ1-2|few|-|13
CASSYKGPYGYTF
TGTGCCAGCAGTTACAAGGGCCCCTATGGCTACACCTTC
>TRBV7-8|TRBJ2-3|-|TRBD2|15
CASSLAGGPSDTQYF
TGTGCCAGCAGCTTAGCGGGAGGGCCCTCGGATACGCAGTATTTT
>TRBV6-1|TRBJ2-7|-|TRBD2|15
CASSGATSGPNEQYF
TGTGCCAGCAGTGGAGCGACTAGCGGGCCCAACGAGCAGTACTTC
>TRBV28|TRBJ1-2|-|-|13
CATDSGTWDGYTF
TGTGCCACCGACTCCGGGACCTGGGATGGCTACACCTTC
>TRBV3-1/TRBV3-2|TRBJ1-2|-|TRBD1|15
CASSQGQGANYGYTF
TGTGCCAGCAGCCAGGGACAGGGGGCCAACTATGGCTACACCTTC
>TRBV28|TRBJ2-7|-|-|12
CASIASGYEQYF
TGTGCCAGCATCGCGTCGGGGTATGAGCAGTACTTC
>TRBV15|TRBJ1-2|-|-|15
CATSPLIGINYGYTF
TGTGCCACCAGCCCCTTGATAGGGATTAACTATGGCTACACCTTC
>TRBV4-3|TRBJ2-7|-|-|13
CASSQDIVGEQYF
TGCGCCAGCAGCCAAGATATAGTCGGCGAGCAGTACTTC
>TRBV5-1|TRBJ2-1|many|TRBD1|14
CASTQGAIYNEQFF
TGCGCCAGCACACAGGGGGCGATTTACAATGAGCAGTTCTTC
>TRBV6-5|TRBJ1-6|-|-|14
CASSLGTIYSPLHF
TGTGCCAGCAGTTTAGGGACTATCTATTCACCCCTCCACTTT
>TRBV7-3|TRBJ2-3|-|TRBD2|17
CASSPYRLAGSTDTQYF
TGTGCCAGCAGCCCCTATCGACTAGCGGGATCCACAGATACGCAGTATTTT
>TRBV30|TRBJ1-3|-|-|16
CAWSLLQGSSGNTIYF
TGTGCCTGGAGTTTGTTGCAGGGCTCCTCTGGAAACACCATATATTTT
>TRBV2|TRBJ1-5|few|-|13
CASQGLGNQPQHF
TGTGCCAGCCAGGGGCTGGGCAATCAGCCCCAGCATTTT
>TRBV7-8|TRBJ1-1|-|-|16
CASSLTGPSMNTEAFF
TGTGCCAGCAGCTTAACAGGGCCTTCCATGAACACTGAAGCTTTCTTT
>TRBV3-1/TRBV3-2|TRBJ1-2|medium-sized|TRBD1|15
CASSRGQGRNYGYTF
TGTGCCAGCAGCCGTGGACAGGGGCGAAACTATGGCTACACCTTC
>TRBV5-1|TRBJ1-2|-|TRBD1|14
CASSPAGQGHGYTF
TGCGCCAGCAGCCCGGCGGGACAGGGACACGGCTACACCTTC
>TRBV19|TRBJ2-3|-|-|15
CASSIVGGPTDTQYF
TGTGCCAGTAGTATTGTAGGCGGACCCACAGATACGCAGTATTTT
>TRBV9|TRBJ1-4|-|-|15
CASSDPRNTNEKLFF
TGTGCCAGCAGCGACCCAAGGAACACTAATGAAAAACTGTTTTTT
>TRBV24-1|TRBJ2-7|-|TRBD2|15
CATSDTTSGTYEQYF
TGTGCCACCAGTGACACGACTAGCGGGACCTACGAGCAGTACTTC
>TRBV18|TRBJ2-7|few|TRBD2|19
CASSPRGLWTTSSPYEQYF
TGTGCCAGCTCACCGCGCGGTCTGTGGACGACTAGCAGCCCCTACGAGCAGTACTTC
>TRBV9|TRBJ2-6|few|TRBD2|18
CASSAPLAGATGANVLTF
TGTGCCAGCAGCGCCCCACTAGCGGGAGCGACTGGGGCCAACGTCCTGACTTTC
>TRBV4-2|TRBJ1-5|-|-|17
CASSQEWRVLSNQPQHF
TGTGCCAGCAGCCAAGAATGGCGGGTCCTGAGCAATCAGCCCCAGCATTTT
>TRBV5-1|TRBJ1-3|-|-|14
CASSLSSSGNTIYF
TGCGCCAGCAGCTTGTCCAGCTCTGGAAACACCATATATTTT
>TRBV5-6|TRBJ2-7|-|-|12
CASSLPESEQYF
TGTGCCAGCAGCCTACCTGAAAGCGAGCAGTACTTC
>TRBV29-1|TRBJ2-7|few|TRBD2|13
CSVGTSVNYEQYF
TGCAGCGTCGGGACTAGCGTTAACTACGAGCAGTACTTC
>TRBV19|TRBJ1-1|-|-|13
CATLPPAQGEAFF
TGTGCCACCCTACCTCCTGCACAGGGTGAAGCTTTCTTT
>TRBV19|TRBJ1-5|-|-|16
CASSIVTDGSNQPQHF
TGTGCCAGTAGTATAGTCACGGACGGTAGCAATCAGCCCCAGCATTTT
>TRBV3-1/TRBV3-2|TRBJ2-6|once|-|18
CASSRSEAATSGANVLTF
TGTGCCAGCAGCCGCAGCGAAGCGGCCACCTCTGGGGCCAACGTCCTGACTTTC
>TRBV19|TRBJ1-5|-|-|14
CASLQGPPSQPQHF
TGTGCCAGTCTACAGGGCCCCCCAAGTCAGCCCCAGCATTTT
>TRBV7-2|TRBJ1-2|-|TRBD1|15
CASSLGDRGNYGYTF
TGTGCCAGCAGCTTGGGGGACAGGGGGAACTATGGCTACACCTTC
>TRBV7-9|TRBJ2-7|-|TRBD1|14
CASSISGQGAYPYF
TGTGCCAGCAGCATATCGGGACAGGGGGCTTACCCGTACTTC
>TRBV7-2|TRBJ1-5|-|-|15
CASSSAGGGNQPQHF
TGTGCCAGCAGCTCCGCGGGGGGGGGCAATCAGCCCCAGCATTTT
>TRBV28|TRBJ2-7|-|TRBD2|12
CASRGAGGFKYF
TGTGCCAGCAGAGGGGCGGGAGGGTTCAAGTACTTC
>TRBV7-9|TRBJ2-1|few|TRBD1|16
CASSLEGDRAYNEQFF
TGTGCCAGCAGCTTAGAGGGGGACAGGGCCTACAATGAGCAGTTCTTC
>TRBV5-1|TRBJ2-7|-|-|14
CASSFGGMTYEQYF
TGCGCCAGCAGCTTCGGGGGTATGACCTACGAGCAGTACTTC
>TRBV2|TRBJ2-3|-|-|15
CASSVKGGDTDTQYF
TGTGCCAGCAGTGTAAAGGGCGGTGACACAGATACGCAGTATTTT
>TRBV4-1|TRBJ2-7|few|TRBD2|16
CASSQAPSGGDYEQYF
TGCGCCAGCAGCCAGGCCCCTAGCGGGGGGGACTACGAGCAGTACTTC
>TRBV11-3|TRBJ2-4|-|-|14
CASSLGGSQNIQYF
TGTGCCAGCAGCTTAGGGGGATCCCAAAACATTCAGTACTTC